The TCR beta chain described here comes from a study of cytomegalovirus exposure and HLA in healthy donors. Overall study context: A previous analysis identified around 120 million unique TCR beta sequences derived from 180 million or so T cells.

A remark on this clone: Antigen specificity is unknown.

Study observations and caveats: A missense DCLRE1C variant was associated with V- and J-gene trimming of TCR beta chains in a later analysis, and an independent cohort replicated the association.

Unrecorded immune exposures were likely, despite nominal health at sampling. A multiplex PCR was run with 60 Vbeta primers and 13 Jbeta primers. Profiled with immunoSEQ multiplex PCR; TCRdb holds only in-frame clones, not every one. The repertoire includes 150,000 or so clones, about three quarters of them detected once, and about 3.7% sits in the top ten. There are 16 residues in the CDR3. The V gene end was trimmed by 3 bases and the J gene end by 2 bases; junction bases not matched to a gene: 3. CDR1 is SGHVS, CDR2 FQNEAQ, per germline. V usage is TRBV7-8 and J usage is TRBJ2-2; 10 bases fit TRBD2. The source of this sequence is a male donor in good health and CMV-seronegative. Sequencing used PBMCs. The CDR3 loop reads CASSFRTSGNTGELFF. The CDR3 nucleotides are TGTGCCAGCAGCTTCCGGACTAGCGGTAACACCGGGGAGCTGTTTTTT.